A selection of T cell receptor beta chains follows, all from one sample in a study of T cell responses to AZD1222 COVID-19 vaccine. Here immunoSEQ multiplex PCR was the method, and the copy in TCRdb shows in-frame clones only, minus some. The table records 90,000 to 130,000 clones, about 85% of them present only once. Sequencing was performed on peripheral blood, taken on day 0 of AZD1222 vaccination. These receptors all stem from an adult in good health. The conserved cysteine and the conserved F or W are not part of the CDR3 here.

TRBV14,ASSPTGVSGST
TRBV5-1,ASRPSSGNTIY
TRBV29-1,SVKPRLAEAYEQY
TRBV7-2,ASSLGFRGNTEAF
TRBV19,ASTARRGTDTQY
TRBV2,ASSLETGVHEQY
TRBV7-8,ASSLRRASQETQY
TRBV27,ASRAWGVTDTQY
TRBV11-2,ASRGLRAMNTEAF
TRBV19,ASSYSGVPYGYT
TRBV20-1,SASMQAGTEAF
TRBV27,ASSPTTQETQY
TRBV7-2,ASSLGTSPQH
TRBV29-1,SVATSATADTQY
TRBV5-1,ASSLSDMNNEQF
TRBV5-6,ASSRWGGGRAYEQY
TRBV3-1/TRBV3-2,ASSERQGPFVGYT
TRBV2,ASSLRQGAGEQY
TRBV2,ASSVGALNEQF
TRBV2,ASSDGVNQPQH
TRBV7-2,ASSSFGLGDYGYT
TRBV5-1,ASSRTDRGSYEQY
TRBV6-6,ASSYSRAYNEQF
TRBV5-1,ASSLAGGGLNTEAF
TRBV4-1,ASSQAGRVNTEAF
TRBV29-1,SVEKTGGYEQY
TRBV30,AWSVRGGQGKYQPQH
TRBV27,ASSLKGANYGYT
TRBV27,ASSLTGTYGEKLF
TRBV11-2,ASTRTDYGYT
TRBV29-1,SGQGGETQY
TRBV10-1,ASSDVAGETQY
TRBV5-5,ASSLASTNTEAF
TRBV24-1,ATSGSSGRGKETQY
TRBV19,ASSIRRGGETRKH
TRBV5-1,ASSSGTGDYGYT
TRBV7-8,ASSLAHSGRVLPGANVLT
TRBV19,ASSIGGWTYEQY
TRBV5-1,ASSLGGVEETQY
TRBV5-8,ASSLPAGGYNEQF
TRBV29-1,SATQGKIYNEQF
TRBV29-1,SVEPDNTDTQY
TRBV10-1,ASSELRDSRFLRGYT
TRBV18,ASSPPPGQPQH
TRBV30,AWSVLRGVYEQY
TRBV4-1,ASSQATGGNTEAF
TRBV19,ASRPNRGQTTEAF
TRBV20-1,SLLTNTEAF
TRBV18,ASSPPTGAHTEAF
TRBV7-9,ASSLTGGTEAF
TRBV2,ASRVFTGNTIY
TRBV19,ASSIPGRRRGYSPLH
TRBV12-3/TRBV12-4,ATSADTQY
TRBV20-1,SARDNYGYT
TRBV29-1,SGEKAGGYEQY
TRBV11-2,ASSLGNRGLGEAF
TRBV19,ASSIVGTQPYNEQF
TRBV18,ASSFDREGYT